The source of this TCR beta chain is a study of cytomegalovirus exposure and HLA in healthy donors. J lost 2 bases, V lost 7 bases, and 5 bases had no gene match. CDR3 size: 15 residues. Germline loops: CDR1 SGHNT, CDR2 YYREEE (reference sequence). The PCR made use of 60 Vbeta and 13 Jbeta primers. Produced via immunoSEQ multiplex PCR; TCRdb's table is partial and in-frame only. The data hold 150,000 to 200,000 clones, with approximately 82% observed a single time. The sequence was obtained from a male donor in good health and CMV-seronegative. The sequenced sample was PBMCs. J is TRBJ2-2 and V is TRBV5-4; the match to TRBD2 covers 10 bases. The DNA for the CDR3 is TGTGCCAGCGGCCCACTAGCGGGAAACACCGGGGAGCTGTTTTTT. Translated, it gives CASGPLAGNTGELFF. Full variable domain (remainder filled in from reference TRBV5-4 and TRBJ2-2): ETGVTQSPTHLIKTRGQQVTLRCSSQSGHNTVSWYQQALGQGPQFIFQYYREEENGRGNFPPRFSGLQFPNYSSELNVNALELDDSALYLCASGPLAGNTGELFFGEGSRLTVL.